This T cell receptor (beta chain) was captured by sequencing in a study of somatic mutations in cytotoxic T cells in rheumatoid arthritis. Across the study: Patient blood was drawn as 30 ml EDTA; the draw came right after diagnosis and before any treatment.

The V and J ends lost 2 bases and 5 bases respectively, with 4 bases between them. Germline V CDR1 and CDR2: SGHDN, FVKESK. There are 11 residues in the CDR3. Overall study results and limits: Unknown were the antigen targets of the expanded CD8+ clones.

This table comes from immunoSEQ multiplex PCR, and its TCRdb copy is limited to in-frame clones, with some not included. The table records just over 15,000 clones, roughly 75% of them present only once. With regard to this clone: Its antigen is currently unknown.

The sequenced material came from CD8+ T cells sorted from blood. The origin of this receptor is an adult with rheumatoid arthritis. This chain joins TRBV14 and TRBJ2-7; no firm D call. The CDR3 is CASSQRHEQYF. The CDR3 bases are TGTGCCAGCAGCCAAAGGCACGAGCAGTACTTC.